This T cell receptor (beta chain) was identified during a study of beta chain features in type 1 diabetes. Across the study: In age, gender and cell yields, patients were similar to healthy donors.

Over 95% purity was reached by all sorted populations. Investigators reverse transcribed all isolated RNA, so they sequenced expressed TCRB transcripts. The data were produced by immunoSEQ multiplex PCR, yet TCRdb's version contains in-frame clones alone and is incomplete. The sample carries 150,000 to 190,000 clones, around 8% recorded once. The CDR3 spans 18 residues. Trimming took off 4 bases at V and 8 bases at J, with 29 bases between the two ends. Germline V lookup: CDR1 MDHEN, CDR2 SYDVKM. This receptor was identified in a man aged 18 to 35 in good health. Sequencing input: central memory CD4+ T cells from blood. V gene TRBV28 combines with J gene TRBJ1-2, with a weak D call TRBD1 (5 bases). In DNA, the CDR3 is TGTGCCAGCAGTTCCACGGTGACAGCCAGGACTGCCGGGGGGGGCTACACCTTC. Its protein product is CASSSTVTARTAGGGYTF.